The sequence of this T cell receptor (beta chain) was determined in a study of T cell repertoires in cytomegalovirus infection (dated by TCRdb to 2018 to 2020). Describing the broader study: The peptide stimulations were aimed at well-studied HLA-B-restricted epitopes as well as recently identified HLA-C-restricted CMV epitopes, whose presentation resists viral immunomodulation. Donor HLA type was relevant to the analysis, as public TCR beta signatures indicated carriage of CMV infection together with the matching HLA type.

For sequencing, an Illumina HiSeq 1500 was employed. TCRdb applied fastp at Q25 and MiXCR to the public reads, then kept only in-frame beta chains. Every CDR3 protein is listed once, alongside the most common genes and DNA of its rows. The sample table lists some 500,000 distinct CDR3 sequences, about 39% of them with a count of one. About half of the sample rests with the top ten. What this sample's treatment or condition label stands for: in vitro stimulation with specific CMV peptide epitopes to enrich CMV-specific T cells. Of note for this clonotype: Its antigen is unknown. No per-base quality is available; no much larger clone lies one base away.

The germline V gene supplies CDR1 KGHSH and CDR2 LQKENI. Ends trimmed: V by 3 bases, J by 5 bases; bases unmatched to a gene: 10. There are 15 amino acids in the CDR3, from cysteine to phenylalanine inclusive. Of the read, only the CDR3 DNA is kept; its 45 bases are in frame from base 1. What the work shows at the level of the full study, not this receptor alone: The ex vivo response was dominated by HLA-C-restricted CMV-specific TCR beta clonotypes, and the single most frequent clonotype in two of eight donors was supplied by these HLA-C-restricted clonotypes. In both this cohort and an independent cohort of more than 350 donors, the cumulative frequency of public TCR beta family members distinguished carriers of CMV infection plus the relevant HLA type.

This clonotype originated in a human donor in good health (CMV status not recorded). Some clones in this sample may be carry-over from other donors' samples. The sample was cultured PBMCs, taken from culture after CMV antigen stimulation. The chain is encoded by TRBV18 joined to TRBJ2-7; 7 of the junction bases match TRBD2. The bases are TGTGCCAGCTCACCCTCGGACCACCGGGGGGACGAGCAGTACTTC. This translates into CASSPSDHRGDEQYF.